This record looks at one T cell receptor (beta chain) sequence and its context. As yet, its antigen is unknown. The data are from a study of cytomegalovirus exposure and HLA in healthy donors. Study-wide context: HLA-typed donors contributed approximately 92 million unique TCRs, which were held in an early data release.

Primers: 60 Vbeta forward and 13 Jbeta reverse. Clones were read by immunoSEQ multiplex PCR, and TCRdb kept only the in-frame ones, dropping some. The sample shows about 130,000 clones, just under 75% of them seen only once. General observations from the study: Prior analysis indicated that the majority of TCR beta V segments exhibited productivity approximately 87% or approximately 30% of the time. TCR beta sequences reportedly predicted most subjects' HLA-A and HLA-B alleles accurately.

Healthy people donating bone marrow made up the donors. Deletions cut 2 bases from V and 1 base from J, with 10 bases between. Germline V gene lookup returns CDR1 SGHRS and CDR2 YFSETQ. The length of the CDR3 is 14 residues. Input material: PBMCs. This receptor was taken from a man aged 40-55 years in good health and CMV-seropositive. The chain employs TRBV5-1 and TRBJ2-7; tentative D call: TRBD2 (6 bases). The CDR3 DNA reads as TGCGCCAGCAGCTTAGGAGGAGGGTCCTACGAGCAGTACTTC. Amino acids: CASSLGGGSYEQYF.